The 24 T cell receptor beta chains given below trace back to one sample, sequenced in a study of blood T cell repertoires in COVID-19. Measured with immunoSEQ multiplex PCR; TCRdb has only the in-frame clones, and not every one. Altogether hundreds of thousands of clones are present, around 87% being singletons, with the ten largest covering about 2.5%. The source material was peripheral blood. These receptors were taken from a woman in her sixties or seventies with COVID-19, enrolled during active disease.

This clone appeared a single time. The rearrangement joins TRBV6-6 to TRBJ2-5, with D possibly TRBD2 on 7 matching bases. V was shortened by 6 bases and J by 5 bases, with 16 bases between the two germline ends. CDR1 MNHNY and CDR2 SVGAGI come from the germline V gene (reference sequence). The CDR3 is made up of 14 amino acids. CDR3 sequence reads: CASSPGGRAETQYF. Here the CDR3 DNA reads TGTGCCAGCAGCCCCGGGGGGCGGGCGGAGACCCAGTACTTC.

V usage is TRBV3-1 (or the pseudogene TRBV3-2) and J usage is TRBJ1-6; no definite D call. CDR1 is LGHDT, CDR2 YNNKEL, per germline (reference sequence). V was trimmed by 4 bases and J by 6 bases, leaving 10 bases between them. There are 14 residues in the CDR3. CDR3 DNA sequence: TGTGCCAGCAGCCGGCAGGCTGGTAATTCACCCCTCCACTTT. Translation: CASSRQAGNSPLHF.

For this clone: The junction shows a germline mismatch at one end, possibly a read error. The chain has TRBV7-7 and TRBJ2-1, with TRBD1 identical over 8 bases. This CDR3 spans 15 amino acids. Germline assignment: CDR1 SSHAT and CDR2 FNYEAQ (reference sequence). The CDR3 loop reads CASSVGQGLINEQFF. In DNA form, the CDR3 reads TGTGCTAGCAGCGTCGGACAGGGTCTAATCAATGAGCAGTTCTTC.

This clone was observed once. The chain is built from TRBV27 and TRBJ2-7; 10 positions match TRBD2. With V trimmed by 3 bases and J by 3 bases, 8 bases remained unmatched. CDR1 is MNHEY and CDR2 is SMNVEV in the germline V gene (reference sequence). This CDR3 has 16 amino acids. This chain's CDR3 is CASSLAGAGGRYEQYF. The CDR3 DNA reads TGTGCCAGCAGTTTGGCGGGAGCGGGGGGGCGCTACGAGCAGTACTTC.

The V call is TRBV29-1, the J call TRBJ1-3; D perhaps matches TRBD1 (5 bases). Germline assignment: CDR1 SQVTM and CDR2 ANQGSEA. The ends were cut back, 4 bases at V and 3 bases at J, with 10 bases in the middle. CDR3 length equals 13 residues. CDR3 in DNA: TGCAGCGTTGGAGTGACAGATGGAAACACCATATATTTT. It encodes CSVGVTDGNTIYF.

This clone was detected only once. V and J are TRBV3-1 (or the pseudogene TRBV3-2) and TRBJ1-2, with 7 nucleotides matching TRBD1. Germline V CDR1 and CDR2: LGHDT, YNNKEL (reference sequence). The CDR3 is 19 residues long. V shed 2 bases, J shed 4 bases, and the junction held 19 bases outside the gene matches. CDR3 region: CASSQLVSDSGTASYGYTF. Here the CDR3 DNA reads TGTGCCAGCAGCCAACTCGTATCGGACTCCGGGACAGCAAGCTATGGCTACACCTTC.

The gene calls are TRBV30 and TRBJ2-7, with 7 positions matching TRBD1. V gave up 5 bases and J gave up 1 base; unmatched junction bases: 14. The germline CDR1 and CDR2 sequences are GTSNPN and SVGIG (reference sequence). The CDR3 is 16 residues long. The CDR3 DNA reads as TGTGCCTGGGAGGGTTCCGGGACAGCGAATTCCTACGAGCAGTACTTC. Translated: CAWEGSGTANSYEQYF. Drawing the rest from reference TRBV30 and TRBJ2-7, the complete variable domain is SQTIHQWPATLVQPVGSPLSLECTVEGTSNPNLYWYRQAAGRGLQLLFYSVGIGQISSEVPQNLSASRPQDRQFILSSKKLLLSDSGFYLCAWEGSGTANSYEQYFGPGTRLTVT.

V and J are TRBV30 and TRBJ1-5; tentative D call: TRBD1 (6 bases). Germline V gene data show CDR1 as GTSNPN and CDR2 as SVGIG (reference sequence). V was trimmed by 2 bases and J by 0 bases, leaving 11 bases between them. The CDR3 loop spans 15 amino acids. The CDR3 is CAWSRAGVSNQPQHF. DNA for the CDR3: TGTGCCTGGAGTAGGGCAGGGGTTAGCAATCAGCCCCAGCATTTT.

The V and J genes are TRBV7-3 and TRBJ2-7; D is unclear. Germline assignment: CDR1 SGHTA and CDR2 FQGTGA. Deletions cut 2 bases from V and 2 bases from J, with 13 bases between. The CDR3 has 15 residues. The chain's CDR3 is CASSLVGPVAYEQYF. As DNA, the CDR3 is TGTGCCAGCAGCTTAGTTGGTCCAGTGGCCTACGAGCAGTACTTC.

The chain has TRBV9 and TRBJ2-7; TRBD1 matches 7 bases. There are 15 residues in the CDR3. J lost 7 bases, V lost 3 bases, and 13 bases had no gene match. CDR1 SGDLS and CDR2 YYNGEE come from the germline V gene. The CDR3 loop reads CASSGFGRGNGEQYF. CDR3 coding DNA: TGTGCCAGCAGCGGTTTTGGCAGGGGGAACGGAGAGCAGTACTTC.

As regards this clone: The sample contains more than one DNA sequence encoding this CDR3. The chain is built from TRBV9 and TRBJ2-3; TRBD2 aligns across 10 bases. Germline CDR1 reads SGDLS; CDR2 reads YYNGEE. J lost 2 bases, V lost 0 bases, and 6 bases had no gene match. The CDR3 loop spans 17 amino acids. CDR3 nucleotide sequence: TGTGCCAGCAGCGTAGGTCCCAGCGGGGGGGCCACAGATACGCAGTATTTT. This translates into CASSVGPSGGATDTQYF. The full variable domain, completed using reference TRBV9 and TRBJ2-3, is DSGVTQTPKHLITATGQRVTLRCSPRSGDLSVYWYQQSLDQGLQFLIQYYNGEERAKGNILERFSAQQFPDLHSELNLSSLELGDSALYFCASSVGPSGGATDTQYFGPGTRLTVL.

About this clone itself: The same CDR3 is also encoded by other DNA sequences in this sample. The genes are TRBV19 and TRBJ2-3; 9 bases are a match to TRBD1. Germline trimming cut 6 bases from V and 3 bases from J; bases unmatched to any gene: 1. There are 13 residues in the CDR3. In germline, CDR1 is LNHDA, CDR2 SQIVND (reference sequence). DNA for the CDR3: TGTGCCAGTAGCGACAGGGGGACAGATACGCAGTATTTT. Translation gives CASSDRGTDTQYF.

V gene TRBV11-3 combines with J gene TRBJ2-2; 12 nucleotides line up with TRBD2. J was trimmed by 2 bases and V by 5 bases; bases with no gene match: 6. The germline gives CDR1 SGHNT, CDR2 YENEEA. The CDR3 contains 17 residues. CDR3 sequence (DNA): TGTGCCAGCAGCCTGACTAGCGGGGGACCTAACACCGGGGAGCTGTTTTTT. Its translation is CASSLTSGGPNTGELFF.

This rearrangement joins TRBV9 to TRBJ2-1, with 10 bases matching TRBD2. In germline, CDR1 is SGDLS, CDR2 YYNGEE. Trimming at V came to 4 bases and at J to 5 bases, leaving 6 bases not matched to a gene. The CDR3 sequence is 15 residues long. The CDR3 sequence: CASSNSGGSHNEQFF. CDR3 bases: TGTGCCAGCAGCAATAGCGGGGGGTCCCACAATGAGCAGTTCTTC. The full variable domain, its missing parts supplied by reference TRBV9 and TRBJ2-1, is DSGVTQTPKHLITATGQRVTLRCSPRSGDLSVYWYQQSLDQGLQFLIQYYNGEERAKGNILERFSAQQFPDLHSELNLSSLELGDSALYFCASSNSGGSHNEQFFGPGTRLTVL.

This chain connects TRBV19 to TRBJ1-6; D is perhaps TRBD1 (5 bases). V lost 2 bases to trimming and J lost 6 bases, with 8 bases between them. The CDR3 spans 14 residues. Germline CDR1 LNHDA, CDR2 SQIVND (reference sequence). CDR3 amino acids: CASSIYGGNSPLHF. In nucleotides, the CDR3 is TGTGCCAGTAGTATATACGGGGGTAATTCACCCCTCCACTTT.

The chain employs TRBV10-2 and TRBJ2-7; the match to TRBD1 covers 7 bases. Germline V lookup: CDR1 WSHSY, CDR2 SAAADI. With V trimmed by 0 bases and J by 0 bases, 5 bases remained unmatched. The CDR3 runs 16 residues. The CDR3 spells CASSESGTADSYEQYF. The DNA for the CDR3 is TGCGCCAGCAGTGAGTCCGGGACAGCTGACTCCTACGAGCAGTACTTC.

This chain joins TRBV10-3 and TRBJ2-7; D is possibly TRBD1 (6 bases). With 11 bases removed from V and 3 bases from J, the gap between germline ends came to 14 bases. This CDR3 has 12 amino acids. The germline gives CDR1 ENHRY, CDR2 SYGVKD. The DNA of the CDR3 is TGTGCCTCCCGGGACAAAAACTACGAGCAGTACTTC. This gives the protein CASRDKNYEQYF.

This chain joins TRBV19 and TRBJ2-3, with a weak D call TRBD1 (6 bases). The CDR3 spans 12 residues. Deletions cut 5 bases from V and 10 bases from J, with 13 bases between. Germline V CDR1 and CDR2: LNHDA, SQIVND (reference sequence). DNA of the CDR3: TGTGCCAGTAGTGACAGGATGCGAGCGCAGTATTTT. Translation: CASSDRMRAQYF.

The chain links TRBV7-3 to TRBJ2-1; tentative D call: TRBD1 (7 bases). The CDR3 runs 18 residues. Germline CDR1 and CDR2: SGHTA and FQGTGA. V was trimmed by 3 bases and J by 7 bases, leaving 25 bases between them. CDR3 residues: CASSLTRGTRTDRNEQFF. As DNA, the CDR3 is TGTGCCAGCAGCTTGACCAGGGGGACTCGGACAGATCGGAATGAGCAGTTCTTC. The entire variable domain, with the rest obtained from reference TRBV7-3 and TRBJ2-1, is as follows: GAGVSQTPSNKVTEKGKYVELRCDPISGHTALYWYRQSLGQGPEFLIYFQGTGAADDSGLPNDRFFAVRPEGSVSTLKIQRTERGDSAVYLCASSLTRGTRTDRNEQFFGPGTRLTVL.

The CDR3 spells CASSLYSGHNYEQYF. The DNA for the CDR3 is TGTGCCAGCAGCTTATATTCGGGACACAACTACGAGCAGTACTTC. The chain has TRBV11-2 and TRBJ2-7; a possible D gene is TRBD1 (6 bases). Germline assignment: CDR1 SGHAT and CDR2 FQNNGV. The CDR3 runs 15 residues. Trimming removed 2 bases at V and 3 bases at J, with 14 bases between.

The V and J genes are TRBV28 and TRBJ1-3; D is uncertain. Looked up from germline, CDR1 is MDHEN and CDR2 is SYDVKM. The CDR3 is 13 amino acids. The CDR3 is CGGKGGSGNTIYF. CDR3 bases: TGTGGAGGAAAGGGCGGGTCTGGAAACACCATATATTTT. Full variable domain (rest looked up from reference TRBV28 and TRBJ1-3): DVKVTQSSRYLVKRTGEKVFLECVQDMDHENMFWYRQDPGLGLRLIYFSYDVKMKEKGDIPEGYSVSREKKERFSLILESASTNQTSMYLCGGKGGSGNTIYFGEGSWLTVV.

The genes are TRBV19 and TRBJ2-5; D remains ambiguous. Germline loops: CDR1 LNHDA, CDR2 SQIVND (reference sequence). This CDR3 has 15 amino acids. The V gene lost 5 bases and the J gene lost 2 bases, with 15 bases spanning the gap. This CDR3 reads CASSESVPAQETQYF. The CDR3 DNA reads TGTGCCAGTAGTGAGAGTGTGCCTGCACAAGAGACCCAGTACTTC.

The V call is TRBV28, the J call TRBJ1-2, with 10 bases that match TRBD1. The germline V gene encodes CDR1 MDHEN and CDR2 SYDVKM. The CDR3 has 14 residues. J lost 4 bases, V lost 5 bases, and 4 bases had no gene match. CDR3 sequence (DNA): TGTGCCAGCAGTCCGGGACAGGGGCGCTATGGCTACACCTTC. Amino acid sequence: CASSPGQGRYGYTF.

V and J are TRBV29-1 and TRBJ2-2; no firm D call. The CDR3 loop spans 13 amino acids. Germline V gives CDR1 SQVTM, CDR2 ANQGSEA. Trimming removed 3 bases at V and 1 base at J, with 6 bases between. CDR3 sequence: CSVDVQNTGELFF. The DNA of the CDR3 is TGCAGCGTTGATGTACAGAACACCGGGGAGCTGTTTTTT.